This T cell receptor (beta chain) emerged from a study of cytomegalovirus exposure and HLA in healthy donors (dated by TCRdb to the late 2010s). In terms of the full investigation: According to an earlier analysis of 550 to 700 of the donors, 150 million to 200 million T cells yielded 100 million or so unique TCR beta sequences and around 300 Gb of sequence data. The study combined high-throughput TCR immunosequencing, statistical association of individual TCRs with disease status, and machine learning to predict cytomegalovirus infection status. Genome-wide SNP genotypes for about 60% of the roughly 700 donors were used in a later genetic analysis, which treated that subset as a discovery cohort. Among 398 genotyped donors of the cohort, an average of about 240,000 unique TCR beta nucleotide sequences were sequenced per donor, roughly 18% of them non-productive. A separate validation cohort of 100 to 150 different subjects was used in addition to the approximately 610-subject first cohort. Four to six DR-DQ haplotypes were handled as single units for association and clustering, since linkage in the cohort was strong. To study patterns of TCR occurrence, a later analysis re-analyzed previously published TCR beta repertoires from 500 to 850 donors and added high-resolution HLA genotyping. HLA typing included class I and class II loci at four-digit resolution. Rather than using new phenotypic data, the later analysis identified candidate immune exposures from TCR beta sequences and from how often those sequences occurred across donors. Every repertoire in the discovery cohort had been generated on one and the same sequencing platform. The number of typed donors differed by locus: about 620-640 for A, B, C, DRB1 and DQB1; 500 to 550 for DQA1; 606 for DPA1; and about 450 for DPB1. An early release covering about 600 HLA-typed donors comprised approximately 290 gigabases of sequencing data and tens of millions of unique TCR sequences. The aim of the study was to test whether cataloging public T cell receptors could identify signatures of past pathogen exposure. Donor age, sex, ethnicity and CMV serostatus were compiled alongside the repertoire data. Of the roughly 400 genotyped donors, over 70% fell in the genetic ancestry cluster associated with self-reported Caucasian donors. In an earlier analysis of 500 to 650 of the donors, high-throughput TCR beta sequencing was used to judge whether each TCR beta V gene segment behaved as functional or pseudogenic. The T cell repertoires of about 700 subjects were profiled by immunosequencing and related to cytomegalovirus serostatus. The research as a whole found: A later analysis reported that several top co-occurrence clusters appeared linked to parvovirus B19, influenza, CMV and Epstein-Barr virus. Linkage disequilibrium might explain the correlated functional status among segregating V segments, but an unknown experimental factor could not be ruled out. According to a later analysis, most CMV-associated TCR beta chains appeared to be HLA-restricted, and the HLA associations seemed to be driven largely by CMV exposure. Because HLA typing was unavailable for some donors at each locus, only the typed subset was used in association tests. Only TCR beta chains were sequenced in this cohort, and the absence of alpha or paired-chain data limited detectable features. Compared with the 666-donor mean, donors in an Asian-associated ancestry cluster had fewer N-insertions in productive TCRs, according to a later genetic analysis. The authors suggested that the approach could potentially be generalized to other disease states and immunological phenotypes. The sequencing pipeline was judged likely to have produced a cluster of highly shared sequence variants as a technical artifact. A further reported finding was that TCR beta sequences accurately predicted the HLA-A and HLA-B alleles for most subjects in the first cohort. Because counts were too low, approximately 18 rarely observed V segments, including chromosome 9 orphons, were excluded from the earlier analysis of around 590 of the donors. A later analysis found that TCR association rates varied across HLA loci, with DRB1 alleles showing the most associated TCRs and HLA-C alleles the fewest. Sequencing depth was assumed to be roughly uniform across donors in the presence/absence analyses, though that assumption may not hold. A later analysis associated about 17,000 TCR beta sequences with specific HLA alleles at a false discovery rate of 0.05. The classifier was reported to diagnose cytomegalovirus status with high specificity and sensitivity in both the original and validation cohorts. Three of the identified cytomegalovirus-associated TCR beta chains were confirmed in vitro to be specific for cytomegalovirus antigens. Some IMGT-functional V segments, including TRBV6-2 and TRBV6-3, could not be distinguished by the 87-base-pair reads and were therefore excluded. In a later analysis, HLA-associated TCR beta chains showed more clonal expansion and lower generation probabilities than non-associated chains that were equally common. Broadly in line with IMGT annotations, most TCR beta V segments showed up in productive rearrangements about 87% or about 30% of the time in an earlier analysis of 450 to 750 of the donors. When HLA alleles, especially DR and DQ, strongly co-occurred, attributing TCR associations to individual alleles was difficult. The study listed around 160 TCR beta chains as associated with cytomegalovirus. A later genetic analysis associated a missense DCLRE1C variant with V-gene and J-gene trimming of TCR beta chains, and an independent cohort replicated the association. The only immune exposure information available for the cohort was CMV serostatus. While some public TCRs were present in many individuals, most TCR sequences turned up only very rarely across donors.

The library was prepared using the immunoSEQ multiplex PCR assay. The multiplex PCR relied on a mix of 60 forward primers for TCR Vbeta segments and 13 reverse primers for TCR Jbeta segments. The CDR3 region of rearranged TCR beta genes was amplified from genomic DNA with a multiplex PCR assay. The amplified TCR beta libraries were sequenced on the Illumina HiSeq System as 87-base-pair reads. In the original analysis: In a later analysis, some 80 million unique TCR beta chains were counted across the roughly 670 repertoires, and about 9.9 million of these chains were shared by at least two donors. Raw reads were error-corrected and collapsed into unique sequences by a nearest-neighbor algorithm in which closely related sequences were merged to remove PCR and sequencing errors. Alignment of CDR3 sequences to IMGT reference sequences was used to assign V, D and J gene segments. For a sequence to be retained, at least a six-nucleotide match to both a V gene segment and a J gene segment was required. Rearrangements were called productive when the CDR3 lacked stop codons and stayed in frame with V and J; all others were non-productive. CDR3 was defined according to IMGT convention as the region running from the second conserved V-encoded cysteine to the conserved J-encoded phenylalanine. Sequences without an unambiguous match to a single V gene segment were excluded from the earlier analysis of several hundred of the donors. In an earlier analysis of almost 600 of the donors, a V segment was called functional when productive rearrangements were above 56.7%, and segregating when the standard deviation between donors exceeded 5%. A statistical classification framework was built to diagnose cytomegalovirus status from the catalog of TCR beta chain sequences. V and J gene assignment, in a later analysis, came from comparing TCR nucleotide sequences with IMGT/GENE-DB human TR gene sequences. In a later analysis, CDR3 sequences and most-parsimonious VDJ recombination scenarios were assigned using the TCRdist pipeline. In a later analysis, every TCR beta chain was defined by the combination of its CDR3 amino acid sequence and its V-gene family, and reads without a unique V-gene family were dropped. To address suspected cross-contamination and a sequencing artifact, a later analysis removed several hundred highly shared, low-generation-probability nucleotide sequences. For each public chain, a later analysis derived a clonal expansion index from normalized ranks of inferred template counts within each repertoire. A later analysis computed generation probabilities with a VDJ recombination model fitted to out-of-frame rearrangements, and checked the results against IGoR. A later analysis scored TCR-TCR, TCR-HLA and TCR-CMV co-occurrence with hypergeometric tests, applying a repertoire-size bias correction to TCR pairs. A later analysis estimated false discovery rates by permuting HLA or CMV assignments 20 times. A later analysis grouped co-occurring TCRs with DBSCAN, adding TCRdist sequence similarity when clustering within HLA-allele-positive subsets. Repertoires with fewer than 30,000 or more than 120,000 public chains, plus five repertoires with anomalous nucleotide sharing, were excluded from co-occurrence clustering. TCRdb limited this immuneACCESS table to in-frame rearrangements with V and J called. A share of clones is missing; checked studies link under half to unresolved V genes, and the rest is unexplained. From that table come the V and J calls and clone size; the DNA was used to work out D and trimming. Here the sample has 150,000 to 200,000 clones; roughly 85% occur a single time. The ten largest clones capture 1.7% of the sample.

Trimming at the junction amounts to 2 bases on V and 4 bases on J, and the germline ends lie 16 bases apart. From the cysteine through the phenylalanine, the CDR3 covers 16 amino acids. Kept here is only the CDR3 DNA, which spans 48 bases and is read in frame from base 1. From the germline V gene, CDR1 is SGHTS and CDR2 is YDEGEE. On this clone: Its recognized antigen is unknown. One base away there is no much larger clone; base qualities are not given.

The cohort comprised around 700 healthy bone marrow donors. All cohort members were sampled while nominally healthy, although unrecorded immune exposures were likely present. The donor tested CMV seronegative and was one of the 352 seronegative cohort members. A peripheral blood sample was provided by each donor, and peripheral blood mononuclear cells were used for TCR beta sequencing. Genomic DNA was extracted from the blood cell samples with the Qiagen DNeasy Blood Extraction Kit. The sequence is built from TRBV5-8 and TRBJ2-1; D gene: possibly TRBD1, on 6 matching bases. The sequence derives from a woman aged 18-29 years in good health and CMV-seronegative. The sequenced sample consisted of PBMCs. The sequence in DNA is TGTGCCAGCAGCTTCTATGTCCAGGGGACATACAATGAGCAGTTCTTC. Its coded protein is CASSFYVQGTYNEQFF.